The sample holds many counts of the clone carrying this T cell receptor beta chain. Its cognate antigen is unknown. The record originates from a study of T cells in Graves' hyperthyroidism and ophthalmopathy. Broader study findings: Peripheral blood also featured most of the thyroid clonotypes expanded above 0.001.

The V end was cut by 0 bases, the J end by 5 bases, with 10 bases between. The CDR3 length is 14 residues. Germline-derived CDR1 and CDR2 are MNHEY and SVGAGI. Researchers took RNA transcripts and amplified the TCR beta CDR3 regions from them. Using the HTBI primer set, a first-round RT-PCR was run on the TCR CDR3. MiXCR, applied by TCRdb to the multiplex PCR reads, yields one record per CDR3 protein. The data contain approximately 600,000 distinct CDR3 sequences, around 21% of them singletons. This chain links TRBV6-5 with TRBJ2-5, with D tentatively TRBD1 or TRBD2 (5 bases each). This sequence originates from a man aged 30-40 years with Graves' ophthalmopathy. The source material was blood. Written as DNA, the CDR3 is TGTGCCAGCAGTTACTCGAGGGGTAGCGAGACCCAGTACTTC. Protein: CASSYSRGSETQYF.